These T cell receptor beta chains were read from a single sample in a study of shared clonotypes between healthy human individuals. Assay used: immunoSEQ multiplex PCR; TCRdb lists only in-frame clones, some missing. This table has about 2.4 million clones, more than 85% appearing once. Sequencing used naive CD4+ T cells from PBMCs. These receptors all come from a man aged 18 to 30 in good health. Some clones in this sample may be carry-over from other donors' samples. CDR3s leave out the opening cysteine and the closing phenylalanine or tryptophan. D genes are given only for firm matches.

CDR3aa: ATSRDPSLGGSLYNEQF
v_gene: TRBV15
d_gene: NA

CDR3aa: ASTGRETGELF
v_gene: TRBV28
d_gene: NA

CDR3aa: AKLPGQTKRQPQH
v_gene: TRBV19
d_gene: NA

CDR3aa: ASSSPRGTGNTIY
v_gene: TRBV7-9
d_gene: NA

CDR3aa: ASSLDRQPQH
v_gene: TRBV7-2
d_gene: TRBD1

CDR3aa: ASSLWATVANTGELF
v_gene: TRBV27
d_gene: NA

CDR3aa: ASSPNFISTGGDGYT
v_gene: TRBV14
d_gene: TRBD1

CDR3aa: ASSLVGNEQF
v_gene: TRBV27
d_gene: NA

CDR3aa: ASSVDRVNTGELF
v_gene: TRBV2
d_gene: NA

CDR3aa: ASSHTASGGDTEAF
v_gene: TRBV5-6
d_gene: NA

CDR3aa: ASSPTGGASGANVLT
v_gene: TRBV5-1
d_gene: TRBD1

CDR3aa: ASSEDRAAYNEQF
v_gene: TRBV5-1
d_gene: TRBD1

CDR3aa: STRTGSSYNEQF
v_gene: TRBV29-1
d_gene: NA

CDR3aa: ASRKGDDYGYT
v_gene: TRBV27
d_gene: NA

CDR3aa: ASRLERGTDTQY
v_gene: TRBV28
d_gene: NA

CDR3aa: ASSPTGPRSGNTIY
v_gene: TRBV18
d_gene: NA

CDR3aa: ASSSPVQETQY
v_gene: TRBV11-2
d_gene: NA

CDR3aa: ASSQGRVQPQH
v_gene: TRBV7-2
d_gene: NA

CDR3aa: ASSLVAGGLYEQY
v_gene: TRBV11-2
d_gene: TRBD1

CDR3aa: AWSVFRTEGLIDEAF
v_gene: TRBV30
d_gene: NA